This T cell receptor (beta chain) was sequenced in a study of post-analysis software for immune sequencing data. Broader study findings: Controls had lower frequencies than patients of a few TRBV segments, which included TRBV5-6, TRBV5-1 and TRBV20-1.

V trimming: 3 bases; J trimming: 0 bases; junction bases outside the gene matches: 7. CDR1 is SGHRS and CDR2 is YFSETQ in the germline V gene. This CDR3 comprises 16 residues. Unique molecular identifiers tagged the TCR beta cDNA libraries. TCRdb reprocessed the PCR reads with MiXCR, giving one entry per CDR3 protein. The table shows roughly 540,000 distinct CDR3 sequences, with around 31% occurring only once. Details on this clonotype: What it recognizes is unknown.

The sequencing sample was made of blood. V gene TRBV5-1 combines with J gene TRBJ2-7; 9 bases fit TRBD1. The receptor's source is a girl aged 2-17 years with multiple sclerosis. Here the CDR3 reads CASSSHPGQGSYEQYF. The CDR3 DNA follows: TGCGCCAGCAGCTCTCACCCGGGACAGGGCTCCTACGAGCAGTACTTC.